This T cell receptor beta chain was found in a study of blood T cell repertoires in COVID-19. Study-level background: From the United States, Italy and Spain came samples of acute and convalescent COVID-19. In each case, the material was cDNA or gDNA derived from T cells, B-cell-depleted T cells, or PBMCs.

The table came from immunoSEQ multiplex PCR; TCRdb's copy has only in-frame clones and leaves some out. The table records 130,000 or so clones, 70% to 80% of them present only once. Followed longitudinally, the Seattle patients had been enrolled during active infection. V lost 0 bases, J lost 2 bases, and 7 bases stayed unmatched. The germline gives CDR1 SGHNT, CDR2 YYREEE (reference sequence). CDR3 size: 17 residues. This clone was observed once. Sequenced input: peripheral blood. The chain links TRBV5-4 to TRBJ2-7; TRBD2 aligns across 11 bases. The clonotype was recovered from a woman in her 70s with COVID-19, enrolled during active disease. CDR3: CASSLEIGTSGTYEQYF. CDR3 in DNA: TGTGCCAGCAGCTTGGAGATTGGGACTAGCGGTACCTACGAGCAGTACTTC.